This T cell receptor beta chain was found in a study of T cell changes during pregnancy in multiple sclerosis. The method was immunoSEQ multiplex PCR; TCRdb's version includes in-frame clones alone and lacks a portion of them. The sample has roughly 58,000 clones; 92% are singletons. This CDR3 has 17 residues. Germline V gives CDR1 SGDLS, CDR2 YYNGEE. J was trimmed by 7 bases and V by 3 bases; bases with no gene match: 16. The input for sequencing was CD4+ T cells from peripheral blood mononuclear cells, taken after pregnancy. This clonotype was sampled from a female donor in good health, enrolled as a control in a pregnancy study. This sequence joins TRBV9 and TRBJ2-1, with 7 bases matching TRBD1. The DNA for the CDR3 is TGTGCCAGCAGCGCCCAAACAGGGGTCGGTCTGCGAAATGAGCAGTTCTTC. Translating gives CASSAQTGVGLRNEQFF. Based on the CDR3 plus reference TRBV9 and TRBJ2-1, the full variable domain is DSGVTQTPKHLITATGQRVTLRCSPRSGDLSVYWYQQSLDQGLQFLIQYYNGEERAKGNILERFSAQQFPDLHSELNLSSLELGDSALYFCASSAQTGVGLRNEQFFGPGTRLTVL.